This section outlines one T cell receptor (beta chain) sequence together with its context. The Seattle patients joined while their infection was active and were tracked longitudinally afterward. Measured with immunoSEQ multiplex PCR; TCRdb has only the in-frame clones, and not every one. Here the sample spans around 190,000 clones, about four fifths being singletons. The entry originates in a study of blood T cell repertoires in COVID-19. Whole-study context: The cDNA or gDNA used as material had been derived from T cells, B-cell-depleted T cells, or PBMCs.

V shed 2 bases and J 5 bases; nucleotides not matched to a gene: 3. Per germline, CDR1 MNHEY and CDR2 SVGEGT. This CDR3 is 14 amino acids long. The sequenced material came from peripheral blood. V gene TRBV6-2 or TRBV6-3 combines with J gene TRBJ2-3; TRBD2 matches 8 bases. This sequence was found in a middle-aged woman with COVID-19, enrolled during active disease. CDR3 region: CASSYLREGDTQYF. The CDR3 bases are TGTGCCAGCAGTTACCTTCGGGAGGGAGATACGCAGTATTTT.